These 11 T cell receptor beta chains share one sample of origin, sequenced in a study of beta chain features in type 1 diabetes. Since all of the isolated RNA was reverse transcribed, expressed TCRB transcripts were what got sequenced. Clones were sequenced by immunoSEQ multiplex PCR, and TCRdb holds only the in-frame ones, with some missing. The table has under 400,000 clones, 13% to 15% seen once. The source material was central memory CD4+ T cells from blood. These receptors were collected from a man aged 30 to 45 in good health.

The V call is TRBV18, the J call TRBJ2-1; 10 bases align to TRBD2. Germline-derived CDR1 and CDR2 are KGHSH and LQKENI. V lost 4 bases, J lost 3 bases, and 3 bases stayed unmatched. This CDR3 has 15 amino acids. CDR3 nucleotides: TGTGCCAGCTCACAATCTAGCGGGAGCTACAATGAGCAGTTCTTC. This sequence encodes CASSQSSGSYNEQFF.

The genes are TRBV7-9 and TRBJ1-2; D unresolved. Germline CDR1 reads SEHNR; CDR2 reads FQNEAQ (reference sequence). Trimming shortened V by 1 base and J by 6 bases, and 9 bases separated the two germline ends. The CDR3 runs 13 residues. The CDR3 loop reads CASSLGQLDGYTF. Written as DNA, the CDR3 is TGTGCCAGCAGCTTAGGGCAGTTGGATGGCTACACCTTC.

This clone was found a few times. This chain links TRBV11-3 with TRBJ2-7; D gene unclear. The germline V gene has CDR1 SGHNT and CDR2 YENEEA. This CDR3 has 13 amino acids. Trimming shortened V by 3 bases and J by 6 bases, and 12 bases separated the two germline ends. CDR3 loop: CASSFLGPAEQYV. The CDR3 region has the DNA TGTGCCAGCAGCTTTCTGGGTCCGGCCGAGCAGTACGTC.

This clone was recorded a few times. The chain links TRBV7-2 to TRBJ2-5, with D hard to call. CDR1 and CDR2 from the germline V gene are SGHTA and FQGNSA. The CDR3 spans 16 residues. The V and J ends lost 2 bases and 1 base respectively, with 14 bases between them. The CDR3 reads CASSLNLAGRQETQYF. The CDR3 DNA reads as TGTGCCAGCAGCTTAAACTTGGCAGGCCGCCAAGAGACCCAGTACTTC.

This clone was observed many times. V is TRBV18 and J is TRBJ2-7, with 9 bases aligning to TRBD1. The CDR3 is 14 residues long. The germline V gene encodes CDR1 KGHSH and CDR2 LQKENI. With V trimmed by 6 bases and J by 6 bases, 9 bases remained unmatched. The CDR3 DNA sequence: TGTGCCAGCTCCCCCGGGACAGGGATGAGCGAGCAGTACTTC. Protein: CASSPGTGMSEQYF.

This clone came up many times. V usage is TRBV7-9 and J usage is TRBJ2-7; no clear D gene. The V gene's germline CDR1 is SEHNR and CDR2 FQNEAQ (reference sequence). Trimming removed 1 base from V and 9 bases from J, with 10 bases in between. The CDR3 consists of 12 residues. This CDR3 is CASSLDSLWQYF. DNA of the CDR3: TGTGCCAGCAGCTTAGACAGTTTATGGCAGTACTTC.

This clone appeared a few times. The gene calls are TRBV7-2 and TRBJ2-5, with 12 bases matching TRBD2. V shed 0 bases and J 5 bases; nucleotides not matched to a gene: 7. Germline V gene sequence: CDR1 SGHTA, CDR2 FQGNSA. This CDR3 has 17 residues. CDR3 bases: TGTGCCAGCAGCTTAGCCCTAGCGGGAGGGCGTGGGGAGACCCAGTACTTC. Protein sequence: CASSLALAGGRGETQYF.

The rearrangement links TRBV7-8 to TRBJ2-1, with 10 bases lining up with TRBD1. CDR1 SGHVS and CDR2 FQNEAQ come from the germline V gene. CDR3 length equals 13 residues. V shed 1 base and J 14 bases; nucleotides not matched to a gene: 5. In DNA form, the CDR3 reads TGTGCCAGCAGCTTAGTGGGACAGGGGAAGGAGTTCTTC. This encodes CASSLVGQGKEFF.

V and J are TRBV6-5 and TRBJ1-2; D remains ambiguous. Germline V gene sequence: CDR1 MNHEY, CDR2 SVGAGI. V lost 2 bases and J 7 bases, leaving 14 bases between the germline ends. The CDR3 totals 14 residues. CDR3 residues: CASSYTARLGGYTF. CDR3 DNA: TGTGCCAGCAGTTACACCGCAAGACTGGGTGGCTACACCTTC.

The V and J genes are TRBV6-1 and TRBJ1-5, with D uncertain. V was shortened by 9 bases and J by 4 bases, with 10 bases between the two germline ends. Germline CDR1 reads MNHNS; CDR2 reads SASEGT. The CDR3 totals 12 residues. The DNA of the CDR3 is TGTGCCAGTGGAGCCGGGAATCAGCCCCAGCATTTT. It yields the protein CASGAGNQPQHF.

Worth noting for this clone: The sample carries other DNA sequences with the same CDR3. This chain links TRBV9 with TRBJ2-7, with D perhaps assigned TRBD1 or TRBD2 (5 bases each). V was pared by 0 bases and J by 5 bases, with 24 bases between. Germline V gene data show CDR1 as SGDLS and CDR2 as YYNGEE. The CDR3 contains 18 residues. CDR3 bases: TGTGCCAGCAGCGTAGGAGATGGTTCGAGGGGTAGGTTCCACGAGCAGTACTTC. It encodes CASSVGDGSRGRFHEQYF.